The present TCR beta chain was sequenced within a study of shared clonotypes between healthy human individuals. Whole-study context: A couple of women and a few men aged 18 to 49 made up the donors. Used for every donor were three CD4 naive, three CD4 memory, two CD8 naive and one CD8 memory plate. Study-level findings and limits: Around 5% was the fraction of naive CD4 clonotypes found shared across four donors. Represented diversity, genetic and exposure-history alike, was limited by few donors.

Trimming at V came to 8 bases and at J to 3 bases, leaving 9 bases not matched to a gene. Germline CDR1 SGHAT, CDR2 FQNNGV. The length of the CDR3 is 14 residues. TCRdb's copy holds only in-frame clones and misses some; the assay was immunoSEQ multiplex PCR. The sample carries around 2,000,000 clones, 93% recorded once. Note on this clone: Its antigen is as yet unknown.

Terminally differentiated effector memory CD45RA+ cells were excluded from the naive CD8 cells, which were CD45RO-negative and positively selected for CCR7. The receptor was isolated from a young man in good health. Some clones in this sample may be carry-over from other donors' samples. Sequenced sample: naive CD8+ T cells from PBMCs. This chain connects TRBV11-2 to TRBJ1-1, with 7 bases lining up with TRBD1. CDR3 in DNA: TGTGCCAGCGGGACAGTGACGGAGGACACTGAAGCTTTCTTT. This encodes CASGTVTEDTEAFF.